This paragraph reports one TCR beta chain. An end of the junction does not agree with germline; a read error may underlie this. Germline V gene lookup returns CDR1 SGHAT and CDR2 FQNNGV. CDR3 length: 13 amino acids. Starting from approximately 500 ng of total RNA, TCR beta cDNA was produced with a primer in the constant region. Three nested multiplex PCR rounds of slightly modified ARM-PCR generated TCR beta libraries. The two initial PCR rounds, nine to eleven cycles each, used TRBV1-TRBV30 forward and C-beta reverse primers. In TCRdb, the multiplex PCR reads were re-called with MiXCR into one record per CDR3 protein. The data hold 100,000 to 150,000 distinct CDR3 sequences, with around 64% observed a single time. The data were taken from a study of tumor-infiltrating lymphocytes in primary liver carcinoma. On the study more broadly: Donors had hepatocellular carcinoma or combined HCC and intrahepatic cholangiocarcinoma.

Both RNA and DNA were isolated together from roughly 20-30 mg of bulk tissue that had not been sorted. Five separate regions per tumor were sampled. The sequence was obtained from a woman aged 55-70 years with primary liver carcinoma and hepatitis B virus infection. The V and J genes are TRBV11-2 and TRBJ2-4; D is possibly TRBD1 (6 bases). Sequences were obtained from liver tumor tissue from sampling region 3. This sample's subset: tumor region T3, left-lateral pole. CDR3 bases: TGTGCCAGCGGCTTAAAGGAAGGGGGCATTCAGTACTTC. Its translation: CASGLKEGGIQYF. Full variable domain (outside the CDR3, taken from reference TRBV11-2 and TRBJ2-4): EAGVAQSPRYKIIEKRQSVAFWCNPISGHATLYWYQQILGQGPKLLIQFQNNGVVDDSQLPKDRFSAERLKGVDSTLKIQPAKLEDSAVYLCASGLKEGGIQYFGAGTRLSVL.